This note documents a single T cell receptor (beta chain) sequence. Its antigen is not identified. Clones were sequenced by immunoSEQ multiplex PCR, and TCRdb holds only the in-frame ones, with some missing. The repertoire holds around 78,000 clones, with 80% to 85% as singletons. The CDR3 covers 12 residues. Germline CDR1 GTSNPN, CDR2 SVGIG (reference sequence). Deletions cut 3 bases from V and 0 bases from J, with 0 bases between. The sample originates from a study of T cell responses to AZD1222 COVID-19 vaccine. General observations from the study: Compared with day 0, the breadth and depth of the Spike-specific TCR repertoire rose significantly after two doses of AZD1222. Baseline seropositivity occurred in only a handful of AZD1222 recipients. In the spike-specific TCR repertoire, nearly half reportedly target unmutated variant regions. Donors were largely white British and mainly female; clonal diversity was possibly underestimated.

The TCR was taken from an adult in good health. J is TRBJ2-6 and V is TRBV30; D gene unclear. Sample: peripheral blood, taken on day 0 of AZD1222 vaccination. CDR3 nucleotides: TGTGCCTGGAGCTCTGGGGCCAACGTCCTGACTTTC. The encoded protein is CAWSSGANVLTF.